Listed below are T cell receptor beta chains from one sample, sequenced in a study of blood T cell repertoires in COVID-19. Sequencing used immunoSEQ multiplex PCR; TCRdb keeps in-frame clones, though not all of them. The sample holds tens of thousands of clones, approximately 83% seen once. Sequenced: peripheral blood. The receptors stem from an older woman with acute or convalescent COVID-19. The CDR3 runs from the conserved cysteine through the conserved F or W. D genes are given only for firm matches. Size tells how often a clone was seen (once, few, many) or the class of an expanded clone, and some rows leave it out.

D	V	J	size	CDR3	DNA
TRBD1	TRBV13	TRBJ1-2	NA	CASSWRQGAAGYTF	TGTGCCAGCAGCTGGAGACAGGGGGCGGCTGGCTACACCTTC
NA	TRBV7-2	TRBJ2-1	NA	CASSLGPDNEQFF	TGTGCCAGCAGCTTAGGGCCCGACAATGAGCAGTTCTTC
TRBD1	TRBV27	TRBJ2-4	NA	CASRLTGSKNIQYF	TGTGCCAGCAGACTGACAGGGTCCAAAAACATTCAGTACTTC
NA	TRBV11-2	TRBJ2-2	NA	CASSLVRGSTGELFF	TGTGCCAGCAGCTTAGTCAGGGGTAGCACCGGGGAGCTGTTTTTT
NA	TRBV2	TRBJ2-7	few	CASKGQGLLYEQYF	TGTGCCAGCAAGGGGCAGGGCCTTCTCTACGAGCAGTACTTC
NA	TRBV7-9	TRBJ1-2	NA	CASSLPYGGIDGYTF	TGTGCCAGCAGCCTTCCTTACGGGGGGATCGATGGCTACACCTTC
TRBD2	TRBV19	TRBJ2-7	NA	CASSRRASGGSYEQYF	TGTGCCAGTAGTCGGCGGGCTAGCGGGGGATCCTACGAGCAGTACTTC
TRBD1	TRBV7-3	TRBJ2-3	NA	CASSSTGTGLDTQYF	TGTGCCAGCAGCTCAACCGGGACAGGGTTGGATACGCAGTATTTT
TRBD1	TRBV3-1/TRBV3-2	TRBJ1-1	NA	CASSRYAGTGQGITEAFF	TGTGCCAGCAGCCGATATGCCGGTACGGGACAGGGTATCACTGAAGCTTTCTTT
TRBD1	TRBV27	TRBJ1-1	NA	CASSLRRGGLAFF	TGTGCCAGCAGTTTAAGACGAGGGGGCCTGGCTTTCTTT
TRBD2	TRBV4-1	TRBJ2-7	NA	CASSQMTGGTYEQYF	TGCGCCAGCAGCCAAATGACGGGGGGAACCTACGAGCAGTACTTC
TRBD2	TRBV7-9	TRBJ2-1	few	CASSLDLGTKNEQFF	TGTGCCAGCAGCTTAGACCTCGGGACTAAGAATGAGCAGTTCTTC
NA	TRBV7-7	TRBJ2-2	NA	CASSQVAVNTGELFF	TGTGCTAGCAGCCAGGTGGCCGTTAACACCGGGGAGCTGTTTTTT
NA	TRBV30	TRBJ2-2	NA	CAWNRDTNTGELFF	TGTGCCTGGAATAGGGACACGAACACCGGGGAGCTGTTTTTT
TRBD1	TRBV5-1	TRBJ2-2	NA	CASSTGEYTGELFF	TGCGCCAGCAGTACAGGGGAGTACACCGGGGAGCTGTTTTTT
TRBD2	TRBV4-1	TRBJ2-2	NA	CASSQERLRASGRRAGDGELFF	TGCGCCAGCAGCCAAGAACGTTTACGGGCTAGCGGGAGGAGAGCGGGGGACGGGGAGCTGTTTTTT
TRBD1	TRBV28	TRBJ2-3	NA	CASSLFGTGKDTQYF	TGTGCCAGCAGTTTATTCGGGACAGGGAAAGATACGCAGTATTTT
TRBD1	TRBV19	TRBJ1-1	NA	CASSPTGRNTEAFF	TGTGCCAGTAGTCCGACAGGGCGGAACACTGAAGCTTTCTTT
TRBD1	TRBV6-5	TRBJ1-6	NA	CATRSQGMNNSPLHF	TGTGCCACTCGTTCACAGGGGATGAATAATTCACCCCTCCACTTT
NA	TRBV5-1	TRBJ2-7	NA	CASSPGEKQYF	TGCGCCAGCAGCCCCGGGGAGAAGCAGTACTTC
TRBD1	TRBV25-1	TRBJ1-2	NA	CASSTPTGTNYGYTF	TGTGCCAGCAGCACCCCGACAGGGACGAACTATGGCTACACCTTC
TRBD1	TRBV5-1	TRBJ2-4	NA	CASSLAGTGGFGAKNIQYF	TGCGCCAGCAGCTTAGCCGGGACAGGGGGCTTTGGAGCCAAAAACATTCAGTACTTC
TRBD2	TRBV5-1	TRBJ2-5	NA	CASSSVPGQVTGLAGRRETQYF	TGCGCCAGCAGCTCGGTCCCGGGACAGGTAACTGGACTAGCGGGACGGAGGGAGACCCAGTACTTC
NA	TRBV24-1	TRBJ1-2	NA	CATSQQENYGYTF	TGTGCCACCAGTCAACAGGAGAACTATGGCTACACCTTC
NA	TRBV4-1	TRBJ2-7	once	CASSRDRTRGYEQYF	TGCGCCAGCAGCAGGGACAGGACTAGAGGGTACGAGCAGTACTTC
NA	TRBV27	TRBJ1-5	few	CASSLSVQGNQPQHF	TGTGCCAGCAGTTTATCGGTTCAGGGCAATCAGCCCCAGCATTTT
NA	TRBV4-1	TRBJ2-7	NA	CASSHIFLTGGTYEQYF	TGCGCCAGCAGCCATATCTTCCTGACAGGAGGTACCTACGAGCAGTACTTC
TRBD1	TRBV3-1/TRBV3-2	TRBJ2-7	NA	CASSQHTGGNEQYF	TGTGCCAGCAGCCAACACACAGGGGGTAACGAGCAGTACTTC
TRBD2	TRBV10-2	TRBJ2-2	NA	CASSAFGGRARTGELFF	TGCGCCAGCAGTGCCTTCGGCGGGAGGGCCCGTACCGGGGAGCTGTTTTTT
TRBD1	TRBV27	TRBJ1-3	once	CASKTGGSGNTIYF	TGTGCCAGCAAAACAGGGGGTTCTGGAAACACCATATATTTT
NA	TRBV5-3	TRBJ1-5	NA	CARSCPGQPQHF	TGTGCCAGAAGCTGCCCCGGTCAGCCCCAGCATTTT
NA	TRBV19	TRBJ1-5	once	CASSIRGTQSNQPQHF	TGTGCCAGTAGTATAAGGGGAACCCAGAGCAATCAGCCCCAGCATTTT
NA	TRBV7-9	TRBJ1-5	NA	CASSLGTTNQPQHF	TGTGCCAGCAGCTTAGGTACTACCAATCAGCCCCAGCATTTT
TRBD1	TRBV6-5	TRBJ1-2	NA	CASSYQGAGYGYTF	TGTGCCAGCAGTTATCAGGGGGCGGGCTATGGCTACACCTTC
TRBD1	TRBV14	TRBJ1-2	NA	CASSQGQGALIYGYTF	TGTGCCAGCAGCCAGGGACAGGGGGCTCTTATCTATGGCTACACCTTC
NA	TRBV7-8	TRBJ1-2	NA	CASSLVGGISYTF	TGTGCCAGCAGCTTAGTGGGGGGGATCAGCTACACCTTC
NA	TRBV3-1/TRBV3-2	TRBJ1-2	NA	CASSRQETGYTF	TGTGCCAGCAGCCGTCAAGAAACGGGGTACACCTTC
NA	TRBV3-1/TRBV3-2	TRBJ1-1	once	CASSQGGAYEAFF	TGTGCCAGCAGCCAAGGAGGAGCCTATGAAGCTTTCTTT
NA	TRBV6-5	TRBJ2-5	NA	CASSKYRAYQETQYF	TGTGCCAGCAGCAAATACAGGGCGTACCAAGAGACCCAGTACTTC
NA	TRBV23-1	TRBJ1-2	NA	CASSQIGRVDGQGRDYGYTF	TGCGCCAGCAGTCAGATCGGTCGGGTCGACGGTCAGGGGAGGGACTATGGCTACACCTTC
NA	TRBV7-6	TRBJ2-1	NA	CASSFQSYNEQFF	TGTGCCAGCAGCTTTCAGTCCTACAATGAGCAGTTCTTC
TRBD1	TRBV2	TRBJ1-1	NA	CASRAGQGSTEAFF	TGTGCCAGCAGGGCCGGACAGGGCAGCACTGAAGCTTTCTTT
TRBD1	TRBV28	TRBJ1-1	NA	CASSSIRDSLNTEAFF	TGTGCCAGCAGTTCTATTAGGGACAGCTTGAACACTGAAGCTTTCTTT
NA	TRBV12-3/TRBV12-4	TRBJ2-1	NA	CASSLMARNEQFF	TGTGCCAGCAGTTTAATGGCCCGCAATGAGCAGTTCTTC
TRBD1	TRBV11-2	TRBJ1-2	NA	CASSRRGPEGYTF	TGTGCCAGCAGCAGGAGGGGGCCGGAGGGCTACACCTTC
NA	TRBV6-5	TRBJ2-5	NA	CASSSQQETQYF	TGTGCCAGCAGTTCCCAACAAGAGACCCAGTACTTC
TRBD2	TRBV7-2	TRBJ2-1	NA	CASSLFGGRSSSYNEQFF	TGTGCCAGCAGCTTATTTGGCGGGAGGTCGTCCTCCTACAATGAGCAGTTCTTC
TRBD1	TRBV5-1	TRBJ1-3	NA	CASGSGTGAGNTIYF	TGCGCCAGCGGATCCGGGACAGGGGCTGGAAACACCATATATTTT